One and the same sample provided the 9 T cell receptor beta chains below, sequenced in a study of beta chain features in type 1 diabetes. Expressed TCRB transcripts were sequenced because the entire RNA isolate underwent reverse transcription. Measured with immunoSEQ multiplex PCR; TCRdb has only the in-frame clones, and not every one. Here the sample spans about 40,000 clones, roughly two thirds being singletons. The specimen was Tregs from blood. Receptors originate from a woman aged 25-40 years in good health.

The chain carries TRBV7-9 and TRBJ2-2, with D possibly TRBD2 on 5 matching bases. This CDR3 has 12 residues. The germline gives CDR1 SEHNR, CDR2 FQNEAQ (reference sequence). V lost 5 bases to trimming and J lost 6 bases, with 7 bases between them. The CDR3 bases are TGTGCCAGCAGCCGGGGAGCCGGGGAGCTGTTTTTT. It encodes CASSRGAGELFF.

The chain couples TRBV20-1 to TRBJ2-3; 7 bases align to TRBD2. V gave up 6 bases and J gave up 14 bases; unmatched junction bases: 11. Per the germline V gene, CDR1 is DFQATT and CDR2 is SNEGSKA (reference sequence). The CDR3 contains 11 residues. CDR3 sequence (DNA): TGCAGTGCAAAACGGGGGGAGGCCACGTATTTT. Its translation is CSAKRGEATYF.

This clone was counted a few times. V gene TRBV7-2 combines with J gene TRBJ2-7; 7 nucleotides match TRBD2. CDR1 and CDR2 (germline): SGHTA, FQGNSA. The J segment lost 2 bases and the V segment lost 2 bases, leaving 6 bases of the junction unmatched. This CDR3 has 15 residues. CDR3 in DNA: TGTGCCAGCAGCTTAACAGCGGGACCAACCTACGAGCAGTACTTC. Its protein product is CASSLTAGPTYEQYF.

V gene TRBV6-5 combines with J gene TRBJ2-7, with D tentatively TRBD2 (6 bases). The CDR3 has 16 amino acids. The germline gives CDR1 MNHEY, CDR2 SVGAGI. The V and J ends lost 4 bases and 3 bases respectively, with 19 bases between them. The CDR3 coding sequence is TGTGCCAGCAGTTCCCCCATCCGGGCGGGAAACTACGAGCAGTACTTC. This encodes CASSSPIRAGNYEQYF.

In nucleotides, the CDR3 is TGTGCCAGCAGCTTATTGAACTATTCACCCCTCCACTTT. It encodes CASSLLNYSPLHF. The chain uses TRBV7-9 and TRBJ1-6; D is unresolved. The germline V and J ends were trimmed by 2 bases and 8 bases, with 7 bases remaining between them. The CDR3 has 13 amino acids. CDR1 and CDR2 from the germline V gene are SEHNR and FQNEAQ (reference sequence).

The chain has TRBV18 and TRBJ2-5, with TRBD1 identical over 8 bases. Germline V gene data show CDR1 as KGHSH and CDR2 as LQKENI. CDR3 size: 16 residues. V was pared by 3 bases and J by 0 bases, with 6 bases of the junction left unmatched. Here the CDR3 reads CASSPRQGLYQETQYF. CDR3 nucleotide sequence: TGTGCCAGCTCACCGCGACAGGGGCTCTACCAAGAGACCCAGTACTTC.

The V gene is TRBV5-4, the J gene TRBJ1-5; possibly TRBD1 for D (5 bases). Per germline, CDR1 SGHNT and CDR2 YYREEE (reference sequence). This CDR3 is 13 amino acids long. Trimming removed 0 bases at V and 4 bases at J, with 5 bases between. The CDR3 here is CASSLDRNQPQHF. In DNA, the CDR3 is TGTGCCAGCAGCTTGGACAGGAATCAGCCCCAGCATTTT.

This clone was detected only a few times. The J gene is TRBJ2-5, the V gene TRBV7-2, with D unresolved. The J call is uncertain, as TRBJ2-7 better fits the DNA end. This CDR3 is built from 12 residues. Looked up from germline, CDR1 is SGHTA and CDR2 is FQGNSA. CDR3 nucleotide sequence: TGTGCCAGCAGCCTTACCCTTTACGAGCAGTACTTC. Translation gives CASSLTLYEQYF.

The gene calls are TRBV5-1 and TRBJ2-5; D is unclear. The V end was cut by 3 bases, the J end by 5 bases, with 11 bases between. This CDR3 contains 13 residues. Per germline, CDR1 SGHRS and CDR2 YFSETQ. CDR3 sequence: CASSSPQAETQYF. DNA for the CDR3: TGCGCCAGCAGCTCTCCGCAGGCGGAGACCCAGTACTTC.